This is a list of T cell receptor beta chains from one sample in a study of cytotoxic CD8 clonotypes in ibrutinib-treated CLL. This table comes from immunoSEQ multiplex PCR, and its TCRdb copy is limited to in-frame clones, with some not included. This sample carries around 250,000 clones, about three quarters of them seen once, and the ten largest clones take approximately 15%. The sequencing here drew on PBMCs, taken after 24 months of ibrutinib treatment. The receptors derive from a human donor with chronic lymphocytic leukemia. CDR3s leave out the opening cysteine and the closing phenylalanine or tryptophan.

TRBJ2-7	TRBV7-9	ASSLSGSRYEQY
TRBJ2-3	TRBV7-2	ASSLKGRERTDTQY
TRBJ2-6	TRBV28	ASGKSGGANVLT
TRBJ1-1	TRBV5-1	ASSLEQGLYTEAF
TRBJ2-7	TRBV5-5	ASSYGQGAEYEQY
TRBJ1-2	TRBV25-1	ASSEFSGVSGGYT
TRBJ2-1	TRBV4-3	ASSQLVSAGEQF
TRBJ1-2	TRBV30	AWSVGHRMLRSGYT
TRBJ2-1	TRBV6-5	ASSSPGGSLGNEQF
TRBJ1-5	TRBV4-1	ASSQDETGGNQPQH
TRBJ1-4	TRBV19	ASNSGTGYEKLF
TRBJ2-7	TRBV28	ASSLSGSFYEQY
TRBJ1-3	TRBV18	ASSPVRDSGNTIY
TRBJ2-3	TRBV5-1	ASSLGRATDTQY